This TCR beta chain was retrieved from a study of shared clonotypes between healthy human individuals. Study in general: There were three CD4 naive, three CD4 memory, two CD8 naive and one CD8 memory plates per donor.

The table lists this clone with a few counts. This sample also contains other DNA sequences that code for the same CDR3. Sequencing was at deep level. Sequenced by immunoSEQ multiplex PCR; TCRdb stores in-frame clones only, minus some. Found here are a few hundred thousand clones, 95% to 98% of them singletons; the top ten hold approximately 0.057%. The TCR originated in a woman aged 25 to 39 in good health. Sequenced material: naive CD4+ T cells sorted from blood. Subset reported: CD45RA+ positively selected.

The CDR3 sequence: CASSSQGATNEKLFF. The CDR3 coding sequence is TGTGCCAGCAGTTCCCAGGGGGCAACTAATGAAAAACTGTTTTTT. The rearrangement links TRBV28 to TRBJ1-4; 7 nucleotides line up with TRBD1. The V gene end was trimmed by 4 bases and the J gene end by 0 bases; junction bases not matched to a gene: 2. CDR1 is MDHEN, CDR2 SYDVKM, per germline. There are 15 residues in the CDR3.